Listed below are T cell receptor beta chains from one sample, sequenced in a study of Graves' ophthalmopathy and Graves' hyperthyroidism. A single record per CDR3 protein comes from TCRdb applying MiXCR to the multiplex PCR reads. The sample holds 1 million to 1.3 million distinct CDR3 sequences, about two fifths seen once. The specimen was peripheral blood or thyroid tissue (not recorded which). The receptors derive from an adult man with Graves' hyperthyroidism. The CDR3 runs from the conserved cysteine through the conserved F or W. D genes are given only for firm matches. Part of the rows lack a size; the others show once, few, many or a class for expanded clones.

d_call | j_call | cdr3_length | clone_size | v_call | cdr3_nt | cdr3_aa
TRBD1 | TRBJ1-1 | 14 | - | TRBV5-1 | TGCGCCAGCAGGGCGGACAGGGGGCATAATGAAGCTTTCTTT | CASRADRGHNEAFF
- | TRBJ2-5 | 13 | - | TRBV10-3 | TGTGCCATCAGGGTGTCGACCCAAGAGACCCAGTACTTC | CAIRVSTQETQYF
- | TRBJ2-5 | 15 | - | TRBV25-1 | - | CACSARRGAEETQYF
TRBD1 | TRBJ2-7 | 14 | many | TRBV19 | TGTGCCAGTAGTTTCCCGGGACAGGTCTACGAGCAGTACTTC | CASSFPGQVYEQYF
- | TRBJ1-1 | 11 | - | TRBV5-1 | TGCGCCAGCACAGGGGAGGCTGAAGCTTTCTTT | CASTGEAEAFF
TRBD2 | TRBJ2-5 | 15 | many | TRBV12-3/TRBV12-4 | TGTGCCAGCAGTGGGGGACTAGCGGGGACAGAGACCCAGTACTTC | CASSGGLAGTETQYF
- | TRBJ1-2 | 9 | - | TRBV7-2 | TGTGCCAGCAGGGCTGGAAACACCTTC | CASRAGNTF
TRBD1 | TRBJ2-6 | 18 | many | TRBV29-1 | TGCAGCGTTGAAGTGCCGGACAGGGGGGTCGCTGGGGCCAACGTCCTGACTTTC | CSVEVPDRGVAGANVLTF
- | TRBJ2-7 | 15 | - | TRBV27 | TGTGCCAGCAGATGGGCCAGCGGAGCCGCCTACGAGCAGTACTTC | CASRWASGAAYEQYF
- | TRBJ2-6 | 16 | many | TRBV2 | TGTGCCAGCACGGGAGACTTAAGCTCTGGGGCCAACGTCCTGACTTTC | CASTGDLSSGANVLTF
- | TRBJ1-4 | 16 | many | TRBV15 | TGTGCCACCAGCAGAGGGACAGATCGGATCAGGGAAAAACTGTTTTTT | CATSRGTDRIREKLFF
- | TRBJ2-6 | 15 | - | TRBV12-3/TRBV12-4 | TGTGCCAGCACCCGTTCGGGGGACGGGGCCAACGTCCTGACTTTC | CASTRSGDGANVLTF
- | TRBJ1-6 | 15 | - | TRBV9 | TGTGCCAGCAGTTACGGGACCAGCTATAATTCACCCCTCCACTTT | CASSYGTSYNSPLHF
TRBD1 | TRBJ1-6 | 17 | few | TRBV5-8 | TGTGCCAGCAGGACCAAAAGGGACGGGACAGTTAATTCACCCCTCCACTTT | CASRTKRDGTVNSPLHF
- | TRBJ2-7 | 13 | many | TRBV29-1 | TGCAGCGTACCCGGGATGACCACCTACGAGCAGTACTTC | CSVPGMTTYEQYF
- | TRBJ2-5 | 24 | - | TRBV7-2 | - | CASSQTSVYFCAISEVDRGETQYF
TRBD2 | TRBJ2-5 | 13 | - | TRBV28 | TGTGCCAGCAGCGGGAGGGGGGAAGAGACCCAGTACTTC | CASSGRGEETQYF
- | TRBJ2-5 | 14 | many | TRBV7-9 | TGTGCCAGCAGCTTAGAACAGGGAGGAGAGACCCAGTACTTC | CASSLEQGGETQYF
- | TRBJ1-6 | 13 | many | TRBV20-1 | TGCAGTGCCCAGGTGAACTCTAATTCACCCCTCCACTTT | CSAQVNSNSPLHF
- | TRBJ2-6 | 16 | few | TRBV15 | TGTGCCACCAGCAGCCTCACAGGGACTGGGGCCAACGTCCTGACTTTC | CATSSLTGTGANVLTF
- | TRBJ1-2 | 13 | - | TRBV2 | TGTGCCAGCAGCCCCCTGAGTACCTATGGCTACACCTTC | CASSPLSTYGYTF
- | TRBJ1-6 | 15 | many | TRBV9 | TGTGCCAGCAATAGGGGAAGCGCTCGGGAGTCACCCCTCCACTTT | CASNRGSARESPLHF
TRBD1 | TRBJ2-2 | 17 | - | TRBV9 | TGTGCCAGCAGCGGACTGGGACAGGGGATATACACCGGGGAGCTGTTTTTT | CASSGLGQGIYTGELFF
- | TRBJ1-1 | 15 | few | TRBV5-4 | TGTGCCAGCAGCACCCAAGGGGCGACGAACACTGAAGCTTTCTTT | CASSTQGATNTEAFF
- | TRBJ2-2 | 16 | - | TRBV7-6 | TGTGCCAGCAGCCCTCGACAGCTTGCGAACACCGGGGAGCTGTTTTTT | CASSPRQLANTGELFF